In this sample, the clone carrying this T cell receptor beta chain turned up many times. Antigen: not known. V was trimmed by 2 bases and J by 1 base, leaving 12 bases between them. Germline V gene lookup returns CDR1 DFQATT and CDR2 SNEGSKA (reference sequence). The CDR3 consists of 15 residues. The data are from a study of CD8 T cells in ankylosing spondylitis. General study results and limits: It was reported that disease-linked clones were significantly enriched in matched ankylosing spondylitis synovial fluid. Disease-linked clones bore a CD8+ phenotype and were relatively rare in peripheral blood. A TCR beta motif of fewer than ten highly homologous variants seemed to mark ankylosing spondylitis blood.

Quantitative molecular-barcoded 5'-RACE generated the TCR beta libraries. MiXCR, applied by TCRdb to the 5' RACE reads, yields one record per CDR3 protein. The sample includes about 130,000 distinct CDR3 sequences, 9.3% of them seen just once. Sequencing used blood, either unsorted or a sorted T cell fraction (not recorded which). This chain joins TRBV20-1 and TRBJ2-4, with D maybe TRBD2 (5 bases). This sequence originates from a male donor with ankylosing spondylitis or in good health (not recorded which). The CDR3, as DNA: TGCAGTGCTAGACTAGCTCTGAAGGCCAAAAACATTCAGTACTTC. The encoded protein is CSARLALKAKNIQYF.